Below, 10 T cell receptor beta chains from the same sample are listed, as sequenced in a study of cytotoxic CD8 clonotypes in ibrutinib-treated CLL. Repertoires were generated with immunoSEQ multiplex PCR, while TCRdb's copy carries only in-frame clones and drops some. This sample has 90,000 to 150,000 clones; 58% occur once, and the top ten carry 30% to 45%. This material consisted of PBMCs, taken after 24 months of ibrutinib treatment. The receptors come from a human donor with chronic lymphocytic leukemia.

The rearrangement joins TRBV21-1 to TRBJ2-1; the D segment call TRBD1 is taken from the table without a DNA check. TRBV21-1 is deemed a pseudogene. The CDR3 runs to 16 residues. DNA for the CDR3: TGTGCCAGCAGCAGTCCGGGACAGGGGGCTAACAATGAGCAGTTCTTC. This codes for CASSSPGQGANNEQFF.

The rearrangement links TRBV7-8 to TRBJ1-4; weak D call: TRBD1 (6 bases). Per the germline V gene, CDR1 is SGHVS and CDR2 is FQNEAQ. This CDR3 region has 14 residues. V was pared by 6 bases and J by 6 bases, with 14 bases between. The CDR3 here is CASRLREGDEKLFF. DNA of the CDR3: TGTGCCAGCAGACTCCGGGAGGGGGATGAAAAACTGTTTTTT.

V usage is TRBV9 and J usage is TRBJ1-1; D is unclear. V was trimmed by 0 bases and J by 3 bases, leaving 6 bases between them. This CDR3 has 13 amino acids. Germline-derived CDR1 and CDR2 are SGDLS and YYNGEE. DNA of the CDR3: TGTGCCAGCAGCGTAGAAAGCTACACTGAAGCTTTCTTT. It translates to CASSVESYTEAFF. Full variable domain (outside the CDR3, taken from reference TRBV9 and TRBJ1-1): DSGVTQTPKHLITATGQRVTLRCSPRSGDLSVYWYQQSLDQGLQFLIQYYNGEERAKGNILERFSAQQFPDLHSELNLSSLELGDSALYFCASSVESYTEAFFGQGTRLTVV.

The V call is TRBV5-4, the J call TRBJ2-7; TRBD1 matches at 11 bases. V gave up 4 bases and J gave up 3 bases; unmatched junction bases: 3. In germline, CDR1 is SGHNT, CDR2 YYREEE (reference sequence). This CDR3 spans 14 amino acids. DNA for the CDR3: TGTGCCAGCAGCCCCGGGACAGGGGGCTACGAGCAGTACTTC. This translates into CASSPGTGGYEQYF.

The chain has TRBV11-2 and TRBJ2-7; TRBD2 matches at 9 bases. Germline V CDR1 and CDR2: SGHAT, FQNNGV. Trimming cost V 1 base and J 2 bases; bases outside gene matches: 12. The CDR3 spans 18 residues. CDR3 bases: TGTGCCAGCAGCTTAGGTCCTAGCGGGGACCTGAGACCCTACGAGCAGTACTTC. It is translated as CASSLGPSGDLRPYEQYF.

By share, this clone counts as medium-sized (0.01 to 0.1%). A read error likely explains this, since a far larger clone differs by one base. Other DNA sequences of this sample code for an identical CDR3. The chain recombines TRBV4-1 with TRBJ1-2, with D unresolved. Germline CDR1 reads MGHRA; CDR2 reads YSYEKL. The CDR3 consists of 12 residues. Trimming removed 0 bases at V and 8 bases at J, with 7 bases between. The DNA of the CDR3 is TGCGCCAGCAGCCAAGATTCAGAAGGCTACACCTTC. This codes for CASSQDSEGYTF.

This clone was seen only a few times. This sequence joins TRBV7-9 and TRBJ1-3, with D uncertain. This CDR3 has 18 amino acids. Germline assignment: CDR1 SEHNR and CDR2 FQNEAQ (reference sequence). V gave up 4 bases and J gave up 0 bases, with 19 bases separating them. The CDR3 DNA reads TGTGCCAGCAGCTCCGGGTTGTCGACGTTCTTCTCTGGAAACACCATATATTTT. Protein: CASSSGLSTFFSGNTIYF.

This clone appeared once. This chain links TRBV2 with TRBJ1-5, with TRBD1 matching 7 bases. This CDR3 contains 15 residues. Unmatched junction bases numbered 5, after V lost 6 bases and J lost 0 bases. Looked up from germline, CDR1 is SNHLY and CDR2 is FYNNEI. CDR3 in amino acids: CASRLGTVSNQPQHF. In nucleotides, the CDR3 is TGTGCCAGCAGGCTTGGGACAGTTAGCAATCAGCCCCAGCATTTT.

The V gene is TRBV25-1, the J gene TRBJ2-7; TRBD2 might be the D (5 bases). Trimming removed 3 bases at V and 5 bases at J, with 23 bases between. The CDR3 contains 17 residues. Germline-derived CDR1 and CDR2 are MGHDK and SYGVNS. The CDR3 loop reads CASSDLSGSPGSDEQYF. CDR3 nucleotide sequence: TGTGCCAGCAGTGACCTCTCGGGGAGCCCGGGTAGTGACGAGCAGTACTTC.

V is TRBV5-5 and J is TRBJ2-3; TRBD2 matches 11 bases. Looked up from germline, CDR1 is SGHKS and CDR2 is YYEKEE (reference sequence). The CDR3 has 16 amino acids. V trimming: 4 bases; J trimming: 4 bases; junction bases outside the gene matches: 8. CDR3 region: CASSPMLAGGADTQYF. The CDR3 nucleotides are TGTGCCAGCAGCCCCATGCTAGCGGGGGGAGCAGATACGCAGTATTTT.